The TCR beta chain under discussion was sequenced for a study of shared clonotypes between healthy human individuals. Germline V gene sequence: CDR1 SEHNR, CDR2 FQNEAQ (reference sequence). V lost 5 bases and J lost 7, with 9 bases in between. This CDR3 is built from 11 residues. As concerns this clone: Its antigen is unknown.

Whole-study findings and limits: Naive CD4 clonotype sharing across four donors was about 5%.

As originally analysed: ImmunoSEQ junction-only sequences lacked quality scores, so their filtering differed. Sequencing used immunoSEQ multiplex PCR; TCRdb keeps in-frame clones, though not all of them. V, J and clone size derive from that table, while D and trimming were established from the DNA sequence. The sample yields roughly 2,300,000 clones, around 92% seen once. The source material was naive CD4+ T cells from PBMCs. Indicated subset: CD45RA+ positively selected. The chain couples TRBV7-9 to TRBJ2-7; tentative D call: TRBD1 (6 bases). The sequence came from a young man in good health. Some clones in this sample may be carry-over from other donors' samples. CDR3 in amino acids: CASSGQREQYF. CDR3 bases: TGTGCCAGCAGCGGACAGAGGGAGCAGTACTTC.